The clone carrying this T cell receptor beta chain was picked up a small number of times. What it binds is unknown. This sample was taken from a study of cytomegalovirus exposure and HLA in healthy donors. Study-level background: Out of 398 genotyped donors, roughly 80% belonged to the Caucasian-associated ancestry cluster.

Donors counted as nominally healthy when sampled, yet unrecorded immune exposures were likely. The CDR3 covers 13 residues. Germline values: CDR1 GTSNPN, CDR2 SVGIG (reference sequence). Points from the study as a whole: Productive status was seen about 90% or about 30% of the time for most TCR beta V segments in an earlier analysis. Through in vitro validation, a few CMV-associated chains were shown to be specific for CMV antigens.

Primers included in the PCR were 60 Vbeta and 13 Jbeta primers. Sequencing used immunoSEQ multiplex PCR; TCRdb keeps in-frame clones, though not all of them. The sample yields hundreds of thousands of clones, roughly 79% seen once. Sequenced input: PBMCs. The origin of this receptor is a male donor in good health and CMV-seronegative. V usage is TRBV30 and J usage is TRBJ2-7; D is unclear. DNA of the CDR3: TGTGCTTCCTCTTCAGGTACCTCCTACGAGCAGTACTTC. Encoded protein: CASSSGTSYEQYF.